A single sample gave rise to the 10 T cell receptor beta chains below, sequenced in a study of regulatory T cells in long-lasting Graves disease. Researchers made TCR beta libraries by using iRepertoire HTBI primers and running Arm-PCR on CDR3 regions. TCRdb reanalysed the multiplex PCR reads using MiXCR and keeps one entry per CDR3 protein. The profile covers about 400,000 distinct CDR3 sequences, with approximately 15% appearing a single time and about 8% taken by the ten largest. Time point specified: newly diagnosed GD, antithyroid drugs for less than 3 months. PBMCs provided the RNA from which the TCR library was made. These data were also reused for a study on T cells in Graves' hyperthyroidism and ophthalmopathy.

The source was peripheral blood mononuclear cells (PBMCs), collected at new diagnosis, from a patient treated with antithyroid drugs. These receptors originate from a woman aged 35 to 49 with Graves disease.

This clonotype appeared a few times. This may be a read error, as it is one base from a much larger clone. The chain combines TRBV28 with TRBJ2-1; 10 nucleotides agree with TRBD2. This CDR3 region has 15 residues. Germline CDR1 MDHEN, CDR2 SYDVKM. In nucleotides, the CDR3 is TGTGCCAGCAGGGACGGACTAGCGGAATACAATGAGCAGCTCTTC. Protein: CASRDGLAEYNEQLF.

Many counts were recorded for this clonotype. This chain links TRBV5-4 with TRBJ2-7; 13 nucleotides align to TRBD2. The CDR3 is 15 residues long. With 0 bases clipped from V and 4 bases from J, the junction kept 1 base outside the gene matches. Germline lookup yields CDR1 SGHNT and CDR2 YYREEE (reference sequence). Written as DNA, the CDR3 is TGTGCCAGCAGCTTGGAACTAGCGGGAGGGTACGAGCAGTACTTC. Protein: CASSLELAGGYEQYF.

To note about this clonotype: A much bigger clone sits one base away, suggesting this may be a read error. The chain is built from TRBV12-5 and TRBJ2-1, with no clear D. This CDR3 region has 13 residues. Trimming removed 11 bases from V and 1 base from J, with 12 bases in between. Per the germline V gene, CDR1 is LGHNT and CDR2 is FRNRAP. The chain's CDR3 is CARQIPSYNEQFF. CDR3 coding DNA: TGTGCTCGGCAGATACCTTCCTACAATGAGCAGTTCTTC.

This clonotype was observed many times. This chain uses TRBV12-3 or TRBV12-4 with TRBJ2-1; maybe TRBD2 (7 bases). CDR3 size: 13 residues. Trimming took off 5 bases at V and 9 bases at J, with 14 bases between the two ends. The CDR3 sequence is CASSTPRGGEQFF. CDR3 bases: TGTGCCAGCAGTACCCCTAGGGGGGGTGAGCAGTTCTTC.

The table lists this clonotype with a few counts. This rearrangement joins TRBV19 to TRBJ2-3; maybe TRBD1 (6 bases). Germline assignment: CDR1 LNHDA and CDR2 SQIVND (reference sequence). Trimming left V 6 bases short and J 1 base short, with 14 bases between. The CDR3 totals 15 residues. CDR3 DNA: TGTGCCAGTAGGGGAACCAGGGGTGGCACAGATACGCAGTATTTT. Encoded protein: CASRGTRGGTDTQYF.

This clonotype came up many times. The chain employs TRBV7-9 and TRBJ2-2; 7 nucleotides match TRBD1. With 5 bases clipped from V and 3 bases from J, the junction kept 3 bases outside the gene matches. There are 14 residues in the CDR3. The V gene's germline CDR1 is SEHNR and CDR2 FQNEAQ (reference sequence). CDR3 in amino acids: CASSTTGYTGELFF. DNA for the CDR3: TGTGCCAGCAGCACGACAGGGTACACCGGGGAGCTGTTTTTT.

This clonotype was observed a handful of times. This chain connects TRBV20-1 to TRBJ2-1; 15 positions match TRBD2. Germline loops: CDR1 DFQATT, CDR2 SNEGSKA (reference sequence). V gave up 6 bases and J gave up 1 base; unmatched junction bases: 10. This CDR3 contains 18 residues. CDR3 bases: TGCAGTGCGACGGGACTAGCGGGAGGCGGAGGGTCCTACAATGAGCAGTTCTTC. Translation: CSATGLAGGGGSYNEQFF.

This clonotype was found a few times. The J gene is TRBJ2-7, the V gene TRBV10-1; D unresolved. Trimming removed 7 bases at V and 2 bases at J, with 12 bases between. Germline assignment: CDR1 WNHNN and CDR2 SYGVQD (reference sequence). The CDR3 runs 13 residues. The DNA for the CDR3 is TGCGCCAGCAACCTGGAAGTACCCTACGAGCAGTACTTC. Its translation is CASNLEVPYEQYF.

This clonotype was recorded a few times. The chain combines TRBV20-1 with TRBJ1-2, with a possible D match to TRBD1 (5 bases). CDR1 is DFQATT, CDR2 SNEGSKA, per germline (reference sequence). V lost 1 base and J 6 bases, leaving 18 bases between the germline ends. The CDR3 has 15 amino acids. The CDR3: CSARGRHRFLNGYTF. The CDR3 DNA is TGCAGTGCTAGAGGCCGACACAGGTTTTTAAATGGCTACACCTTC.

The CDR3 DNA follows: TGTGCCAGTAGTAATACAGGGTCCGCTAATCAGCATTTT. Its protein is CASSNTGSANQHF. The chain uses TRBV19 and TRBJ1-5; TRBD1 might be the D (6 bases). Trimming took off 4 bases at V and 13 bases at J, with 17 bases between the two ends. This CDR3 contains 13 residues. CDR1 LNHDA and CDR2 SQIVND come from the germline V gene (reference sequence).